This entry lists 10 T cell receptor beta chains sequenced from one sample in a study of PD-1 blockade in classical Hodgkin lymphoma. TCRdb's copy holds only in-frame clones and misses some; the assay was immunoSEQ multiplex PCR. The sample has 100,000 to 130,000 clones; roughly nine tenths are singletons. With no exception, relapse followed autologous stem cell transplantation in all patients, and brentuximab vedotin exposure varied. Sequenced material: peripheral blood mononuclear cells (PBMCs), taken before the second cycle of nivolumab. The source is a human donor with classical Hodgkin lymphoma.

V usage is TRBV6-1 and J usage is TRBJ2-5, with D unresolved. Germline CDR1 MNHNS, CDR2 SASEGT. Deletions cut 0 bases from V and 4 bases from J, with 9 bases between. The CDR3 has 14 amino acids. The CDR3 reads CASSEAGNLETQYF. CDR3 DNA: TGTGCCAGCAGTGAAGCTGGGAATCTAGAGACCCAGTACTTC.

The chain combines TRBV18 with TRBJ2-1; unclear D gene. The CDR3 contains 13 residues. The germline V and J ends were trimmed by 1 base and 7 bases, with 8 bases remaining between them. CDR1 and CDR2 from the germline V gene are KGHSH and LQKENI. CDR3 nucleotides: TGTGCCAGCTCACCACAACAAACAAATGAGCAGTTCTTC. Its translation is CASSPQQTNEQFF.

This chain uses TRBV6-1 with TRBJ1-1; 8 positions match TRBD1. Germline-derived CDR1 and CDR2 are MNHNS and SASEGT. V was clipped by 6 bases and J by 1 base; unmatched bases: 4. The CDR3 has 14 residues. The CDR3 protein is CASRLGQENTEAFF. In DNA, the CDR3 is TGTGCCAGCAGGTTGGGACAGGAGAACACTGAAGCTTTCTTT.

The chain combines TRBV4-1 with TRBJ1-1, with D possibly being TRBD1 (5 bases). The CDR3 has 16 amino acids. V dropped 0 bases and J dropped 1 base, with 12 bases sitting between them. In germline, CDR1 is MGHRA, CDR2 YSYEKL. Here the CDR3 DNA reads TGCGCCAGCAGCCAAGATCCTGACAGATGGAACACTGAAGCTTTCTTT. As protein: CASSQDPDRWNTEAFF.

The chain combines TRBV6-1 with TRBJ1-5, with 8 bases lining up with TRBD1. The J segment lost 0 bases and the V segment lost 4 bases, leaving 5 bases of the junction unmatched. CDR1 MNHNS and CDR2 SASEGT come from the germline V gene. This CDR3 spans 16 amino acids. The CDR3 loop reads CASSATGAYSNQPQHF. CDR3 nucleotides: TGTGCCAGCAGTGCGACAGGGGCTTATAGCAATCAGCCCCAGCATTTT.

The chain is built from TRBV28 and TRBJ1-6; no definite D call. Germline CDR1 reads MDHEN; CDR2 reads SYDVKM. Trimming pared 2 bases from V and 7 bases from J, leaving 6 bases between. This CDR3 has 13 residues. CDR3 coding DNA: TGTGCCAGCAGTTTAGTTAGGAATTCACCCCTCCACTTT. Its protein product is CASSLVRNSPLHF. The variable domain in full, with the rest retrieved from reference TRBV28 and TRBJ1-6, is DVKVTQSSRYLVKRTGEKVFLECVQDMDHENMFWYRQDPGLGLRLIYFSYDVKMKEKGDIPEGYSVSREKKERFSLILESASTNQTSMYLCASSLVRNSPLHFGNGTRLTVT.

The chain employs TRBV7-2 and TRBJ1-4; possible D gene TRBD1, 5 bases. CDR3 size: 18 residues. CDR1 and CDR2 (germline): SGHTA, FQGNSA. With 1 base removed from V and 0 bases from J, the gap between germline ends came to 15 bases. The CDR3, as DNA: TGTGCCAGCAGCTTAGTTGGGCAGGGTCCAGCAACTAATGAAAAACTGTTTTTT. This gives the protein CASSLVGQGPATNEKLFF.

The chain couples TRBV29-1 to TRBJ2-1; 11 bases are a match to TRBD2. The V segment lost 4 bases and the J segment 0 bases; nucleotides outside the gene matches: 2. CDR3 length equals 15 residues. Germline V lookup: CDR1 SQVTM, CDR2 ANQGSEA. Here the CDR3 reads CSVATSGSSYNEQFF. DNA of the CDR3: TGCAGCGTTGCTACTAGCGGGAGCTCCTACAATGAGCAGTTCTTC.

CDR3 protein: CASSLVAPREQYF. CDR3 bases: TGTGCCAGCAGTTTAGTAGCTCCGAGGGAGCAGTACTTC. The chain links TRBV28 to TRBJ2-7; D is unresolved. Trimming pared 2 bases from V and 7 bases from J, leaving 12 bases between. This CDR3 contains 13 residues. Germline V lookup: CDR1 MDHEN, CDR2 SYDVKM.

The rearrangement links TRBV30 to TRBJ1-4; 9 bases agree with TRBD1. V dropped 2 bases and J dropped 7; count of bases not matched to a gene: 5. This CDR3 comprises 14 residues. From germline, CDR1 is GTSNPN and CDR2 SVGIG (reference sequence). This chain's CDR3 is CAWSQGDRAEKLFF. CDR3 nucleotide sequence: TGTGCCTGGAGTCAGGGGGACAGGGCTGAAAAACTGTTTTTT.